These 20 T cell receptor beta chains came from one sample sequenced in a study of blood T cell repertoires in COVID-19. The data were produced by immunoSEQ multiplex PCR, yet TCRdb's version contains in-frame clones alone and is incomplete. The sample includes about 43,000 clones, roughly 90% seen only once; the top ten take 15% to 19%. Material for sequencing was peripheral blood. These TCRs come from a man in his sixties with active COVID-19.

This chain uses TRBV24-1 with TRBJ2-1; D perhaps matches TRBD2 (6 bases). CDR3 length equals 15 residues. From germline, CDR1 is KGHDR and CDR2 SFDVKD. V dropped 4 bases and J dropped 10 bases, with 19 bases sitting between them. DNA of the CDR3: TGTGCCACCAGTGACTCTCCAGCTAGCGTCAAGGAGCAGTTCTTC. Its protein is CATSDSPASVKEQFF.

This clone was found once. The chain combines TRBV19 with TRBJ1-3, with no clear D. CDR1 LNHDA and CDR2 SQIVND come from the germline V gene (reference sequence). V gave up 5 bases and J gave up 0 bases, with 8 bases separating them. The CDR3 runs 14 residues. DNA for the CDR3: TGTGCCAGTAGTTTGGGGAGCTCTGGAAACACCATATATTTT. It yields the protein CASSLGSSGNTIYF.

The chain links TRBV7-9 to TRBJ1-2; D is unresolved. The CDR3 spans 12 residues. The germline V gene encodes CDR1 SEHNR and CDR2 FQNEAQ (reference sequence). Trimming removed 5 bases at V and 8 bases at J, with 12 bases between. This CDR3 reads CASSLDMTGYTF. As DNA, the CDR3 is TGTGCCAGCAGCCTTGACATGACCGGCTACACCTTC.

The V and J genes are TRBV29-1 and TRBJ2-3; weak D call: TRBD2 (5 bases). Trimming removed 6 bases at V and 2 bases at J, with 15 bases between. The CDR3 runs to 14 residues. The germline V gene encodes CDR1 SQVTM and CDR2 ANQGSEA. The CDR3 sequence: CSVRGLVTTDTQYF. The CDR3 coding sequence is TGCAGCGTCCGAGGGCTCGTAACCACAGATACGCAGTATTTT.

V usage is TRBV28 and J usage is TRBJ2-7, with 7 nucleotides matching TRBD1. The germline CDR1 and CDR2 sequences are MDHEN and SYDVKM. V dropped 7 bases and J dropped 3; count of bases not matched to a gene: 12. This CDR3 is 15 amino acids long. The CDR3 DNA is TGTGCCAGCACTTCCTCTCGGGACAGAGACTACGAGCAGTACTTC. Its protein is CASTSSRDRDYEQYF.

The chain's CDR3 is CASSLDGQGVNTEAFF. The DNA of the CDR3 is TGCGCCAGCAGCTTGGACGGACAGGGGGTAAACACTGAAGCTTTCTTT. The chain couples TRBV5-1 to TRBJ1-1; 10 nucleotides align to TRBD1. The J segment lost 2 bases and the V segment lost 0 bases, leaving 4 bases of the junction unmatched. This CDR3 has 16 amino acids. Germline CDR1 is SGHRS and CDR2 is YFSETQ. Based on the CDR3 plus reference TRBV5-1 and TRBJ1-1, the full variable domain is KAGVTQTPRYLIKTRGQQVTLSCSPISGHRSVSWYQQTPGQGLQFLFEYFSETQRNKGNFPGRFSGRQFSNSRSEMNVSTLELGDSALYLCASSLDGQGVNTEAFFGQGTRLTVV.

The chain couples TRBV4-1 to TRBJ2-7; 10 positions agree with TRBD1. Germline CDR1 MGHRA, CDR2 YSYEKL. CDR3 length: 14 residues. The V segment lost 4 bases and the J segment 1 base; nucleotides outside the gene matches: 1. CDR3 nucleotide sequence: TGCGCCAGCAGCCCGGACAGGGGGTCCTACGAGCAGTACTTC. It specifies CASSPDRGSYEQYF.

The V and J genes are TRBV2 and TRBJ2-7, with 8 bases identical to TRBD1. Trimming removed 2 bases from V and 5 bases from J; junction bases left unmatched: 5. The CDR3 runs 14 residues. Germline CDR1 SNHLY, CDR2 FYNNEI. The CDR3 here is CASSERGQGNEQYF. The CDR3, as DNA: TGTGCCAGCAGTGAAAGAGGACAGGGTAACGAGCAGTACTTC.

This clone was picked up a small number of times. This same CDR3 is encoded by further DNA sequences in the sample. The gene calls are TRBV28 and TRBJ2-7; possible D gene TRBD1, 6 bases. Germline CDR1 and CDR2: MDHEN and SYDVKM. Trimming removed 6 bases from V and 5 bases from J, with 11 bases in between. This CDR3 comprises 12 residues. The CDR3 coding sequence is TGTGCCAGCAGCTCAGGGGTCCACGAGCAGTACTTC. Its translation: CASSSGVHEQYF. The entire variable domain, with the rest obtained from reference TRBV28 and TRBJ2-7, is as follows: DVKVTQSSRYLVKRTGEKVFLECVQDMDHENMFWYRQDPGLGLRLIYFSYDVKMKEKGDIPEGYSVSREKKERFSLILESASTNQTSMYLCASSSGVHEQYFGPGTRLTVT.

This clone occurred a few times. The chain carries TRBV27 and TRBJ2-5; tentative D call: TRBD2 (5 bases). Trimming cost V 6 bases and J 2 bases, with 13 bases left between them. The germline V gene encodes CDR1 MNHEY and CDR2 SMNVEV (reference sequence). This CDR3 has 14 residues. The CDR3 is CASSPEDFQETQYF. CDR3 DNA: TGTGCCAGCAGCCCAGAGGACTTTCAAGAGACCCAGTACTTC.

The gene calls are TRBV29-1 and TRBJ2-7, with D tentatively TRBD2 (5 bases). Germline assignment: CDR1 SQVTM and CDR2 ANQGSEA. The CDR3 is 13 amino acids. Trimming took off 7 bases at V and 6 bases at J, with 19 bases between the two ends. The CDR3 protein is CSASQAPAAEQYF. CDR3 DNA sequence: TGCAGCGCCTCCCAGGCACCAGCGGCCGAGCAGTACTTC.

This chain's CDR3 is CASSQDSPGSRGPGNTIYF. The CDR3 DNA reads as TGCGCCAGCAGCCAAGATTCCCCCGGGTCGCGAGGGCCTGGAAACACCATATATTTT. The chain has TRBV4-3 and TRBJ1-3; D remains ambiguous. This CDR3 contains 19 residues. Germline-derived CDR1 and CDR2 are LGHNA and YSLEER. Trimming removed 0 bases at V and 2 bases at J, with 20 bases between.

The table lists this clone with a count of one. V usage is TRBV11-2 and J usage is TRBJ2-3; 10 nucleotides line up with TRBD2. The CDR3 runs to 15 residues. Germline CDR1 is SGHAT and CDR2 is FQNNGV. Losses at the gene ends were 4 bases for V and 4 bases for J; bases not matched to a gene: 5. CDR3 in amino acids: CASSYSGGLADTQYF. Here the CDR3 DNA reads TGTGCCAGCAGCTATAGCGGGGGGCTCGCAGATACGCAGTATTTT.

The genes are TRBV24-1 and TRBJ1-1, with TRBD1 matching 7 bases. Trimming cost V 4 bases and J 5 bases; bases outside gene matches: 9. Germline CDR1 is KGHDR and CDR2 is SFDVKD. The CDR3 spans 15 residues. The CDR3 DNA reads TGTGCCACCAGTGAGGTTGTAAGGGGGCGTACTGAAGCTTTCTTT. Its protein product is CATSEVVRGRTEAFF.

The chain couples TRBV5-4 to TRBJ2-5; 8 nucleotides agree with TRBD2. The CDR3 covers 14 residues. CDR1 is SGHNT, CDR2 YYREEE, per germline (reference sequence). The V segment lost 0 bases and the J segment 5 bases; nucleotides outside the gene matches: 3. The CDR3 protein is CASSLAGGGETQYF. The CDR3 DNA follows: TGTGCCAGCAGCTTGGCCGGGGGGGGCGAGACCCAGTACTTC.

This CDR3 reads CASSQDRGPGNTIYF. CDR3 DNA: TGCGCCAGCAGCCAAGATCGCGGGCCTGGAAACACCATATATTTT. The chain recombines TRBV4-1 with TRBJ1-3; D not resolved. The CDR3 is 15 residues long. V lost 0 bases and J 2 bases, leaving 8 bases between the germline ends. In germline, CDR1 is MGHRA, CDR2 YSYEKL.

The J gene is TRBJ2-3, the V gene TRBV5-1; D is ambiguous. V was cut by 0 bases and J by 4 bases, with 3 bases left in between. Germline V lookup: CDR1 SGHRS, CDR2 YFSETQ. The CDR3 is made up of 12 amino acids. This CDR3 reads CASSLASDTQYF. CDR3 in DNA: TGCGCCAGCAGCTTGGCTTCAGATACGCAGTATTTT.

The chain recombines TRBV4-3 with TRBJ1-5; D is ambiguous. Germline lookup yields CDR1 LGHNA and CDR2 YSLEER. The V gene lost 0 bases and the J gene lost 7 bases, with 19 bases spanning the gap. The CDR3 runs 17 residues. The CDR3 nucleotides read TGCGCCAGCAGCCAAGATGCTTCGGGGTCCGGGAGGCAGCCCCAGCATTTT. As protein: CASSQDASGSGRQPQHF.

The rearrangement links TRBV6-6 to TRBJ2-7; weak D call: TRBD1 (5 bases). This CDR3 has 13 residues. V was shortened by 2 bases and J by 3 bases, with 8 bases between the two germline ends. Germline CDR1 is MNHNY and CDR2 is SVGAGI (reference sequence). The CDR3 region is CASSYRGIYEQYF. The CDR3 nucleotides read TGTGCCAGCAGTTACAGGGGAATCTACGAGCAGTACTTC.

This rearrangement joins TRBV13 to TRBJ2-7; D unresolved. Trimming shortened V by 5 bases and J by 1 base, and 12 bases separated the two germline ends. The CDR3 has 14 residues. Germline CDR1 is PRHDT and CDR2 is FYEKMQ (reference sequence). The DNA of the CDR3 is TGTGCCAGCAGCCCTTCGGGTTTATCCTACGAGCAGTACTTC. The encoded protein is CASSPSGLSYEQYF.